These 20 T cell receptor beta chains share one sample of origin, sequenced in a study of shared clonotypes between healthy human individuals. Naivety among CD8 cells was defined by CD45RO negativity and positive CCR7 selection, thereby excluding terminally differentiated effector memory CD45RA+ cells. Using immunoSEQ multiplex PCR, the repertoire was profiled, and TCRdb retains in-frame clones only, with some absent. The sample lists millions of clones, 90% to 95% seen once, with more than 1.5% in the top ten. The specimen sequenced was naive CD8+ T cells from PBMCs. These receptor sequences come from a man aged 18 to 29 in good health. Some clones in this sample may be carry-over from other donors' samples.

The chain recombines TRBV10-2 with TRBJ2-1; 9 nucleotides match TRBD2. The CDR3 consists of 15 residues. Trimming took 3 bases from V and 5 from J; bases not matched to a gene: 5. Germline V lookup: CDR1 WSHSY, CDR2 SAAADI. Here the CDR3 DNA reads TGCGCCAGCAGTGAATTTGCGGGAGGGGACAATGAGCAGTTCTTC. Its protein product is CASSEFAGGDNEQFF.

CDR3 in DNA: TGTGCCAGCAGCCCGGCGCCTGGCGGGAGTAGGGAGCAGTTCTTC. This sequence encodes CASSPAPGGSREQFF. The J gene is TRBJ2-1, the V gene TRBV5-6; 7 nucleotides line up with TRBD2. This CDR3 has 15 residues. Trimming cost V 4 bases and J 10 bases; bases outside gene matches: 14. CDR1 and CDR2 from the germline V gene are SGHDT and YYEEEE.

Comment on this clone: In the same sample, other DNA sequences code for this CDR3. CDR3 in DNA: TGTGCCAGCAGTTTATTGGGCGGAGGCTACGAGCAGTACTTC. Protein: CASSLLGGGYEQYF. This sequence joins TRBV27 and TRBJ2-7; D possibly corresponds to TRBD2 (5 bases). Trimming cost V 1 base and J 3 bases, with 10 bases left between them. Germline assignment: CDR1 MNHEY and CDR2 SMNVEV (reference sequence). This CDR3 spans 14 amino acids.

This chain links TRBV11-1 with TRBJ2-7, with 7 positions matching TRBD1. The CDR3 covers 14 residues. V trimming: 3 bases; J trimming: 5 bases; junction bases outside the gene matches: 7. Germline V gene sequence: CDR1 SGHAT, CDR2 FQDESV (reference sequence). CDR3 amino acids: CASSFARGSDEQYF. The DNA for the CDR3 is TGTGCCAGCAGCTTTGCCAGGGGGAGCGACGAGCAGTACTTC.

The chain uses TRBV5-1 and TRBJ2-7; 7 positions match TRBD2. CDR3 length: 15 amino acids. CDR1 is SGHRS, CDR2 YFSETQ, per germline. V lost 1 base and J lost 6; bases outside the gene matches: 10. CDR3 protein: CASSLTFFGEGEQYF. The CDR3 nucleotides are TGCGCCAGCAGCTTGACTTTCTTCGGGGAGGGCGAGCAGTACTTC.

This chain joins TRBV30 and TRBJ2-2; no definite D call. The CDR3 is 14 residues long. V was pared by 4 bases and J by 1 base, with 10 bases between. Per germline, CDR1 GTSNPN and CDR2 SVGIG (reference sequence). DNA of the CDR3: TGTGCCTGGACCCACGGCAAGAACACCGGGGAGCTGTTTTTT. This encodes CAWTHGKNTGELFF.

The chain joins TRBV13 to TRBJ2-3; D is perhaps TRBD1 or TRBD2 (6 bases each). Deletions cut 1 base from V and 9 bases from J, with 11 bases between. This CDR3 comprises 13 residues. The germline CDR1 and CDR2 sequences are PRHDT and FYEKMQ (reference sequence). CDR3 residues: CASSLERGDTQYF. CDR3 DNA: TGTGCCAGCAGCTTAGAAAGGGGGGACACGCAGTATTTT. The entire variable domain, with the rest obtained from reference TRBV13 and TRBJ2-3, is as follows: AAGVIQSPRHLIKEKRETATLKCYPIPRHDTVYWYQQGPGQDPQFLISFYEKMQSDKGSIPDRFSAQQFSDYHSELNMSSLELGDSALYFCASSLERGDTQYFGPGTRLTVL.

The chain recombines TRBV7-8 with TRBJ2-3, with 7 bases matching TRBD1. V shed 5 bases and J 3 bases; nucleotides not matched to a gene: 11. This CDR3 spans 16 amino acids. The V gene's germline CDR1 is SGHVS and CDR2 FQNEAQ. This CDR3 is CASSTRKGDRTDTQYF. In nucleotides, the CDR3 is TGTGCCAGCAGCACCCGCAAAGGGGACAGAACAGATACGCAGTATTTT.

This chain joins TRBV2 and TRBJ2-3; D is perhaps TRBD2 (6 bases). V lost 1 base to trimming and J lost 3 bases, with 8 bases between them. Germline CDR1 is SNHLY and CDR2 is FYNNEI. The length of the CDR3 is 14 residues. The DNA of the CDR3 is TGTGCCAGCAGTGAAGACAGCGGGACAGATACGCAGTATTTT. It codes for CASSEDSGTDTQYF. The complete variable domain, with remaining parts taken from reference TRBV2 and TRBJ2-3, reads EPEVTQTPSHQVTQMGQEVILRCVPISNHLYFYWYRQILGQKVEFLVSFYNNEISEKSEIFDDQFSVERPDGSNFTLKIRSTKLEDSAMYFCASSEDSGTDTQYFGPGTRLTVL.

The V call is TRBV27, the J call TRBJ2-2, with 7 bases identical to TRBD2. The CDR3 is 14 amino acids. The V gene end was trimmed by 6 bases and the J gene end by 8 bases; junction bases not matched to a gene: 9. CDR1 is MNHEY and CDR2 is SMNVEV in the germline V gene (reference sequence). The CDR3 DNA follows: TGTGCCAGCAGCCCAAACCCGCGGGGGGGGGAGCTGTTTTTT. Translated, it gives CASSPNPRGGELFF.

CDR3 protein: CASSSLSESSYNEQFF. The CDR3 nucleotides are TGTGCCAGCAGCTCACTAAGCGAGAGCTCCTACAATGAGCAGTTCTTC. V and J are TRBV13 and TRBJ2-1, with unresolved D. This CDR3 spans 16 amino acids. V was pared by 4 bases and J by 0 bases, with 13 bases between. CDR1 is PRHDT, CDR2 FYEKMQ, per germline (reference sequence).

V and J are TRBV7-9 and TRBJ2-1, with D tentatively TRBD2 (6 bases). This CDR3 is built from 13 residues. Germline CDR1 SEHNR, CDR2 FQNEAQ (reference sequence). V shed 7 bases and J shed 7 bases, with 14 bases lying between them. CDR3 loop: CASIPLGGNEQFF. The DNA for the CDR3 is TGTGCCAGCATCCCCCTGGGGGGAAATGAGCAGTTCTTC.

The chain has TRBV15 and TRBJ1-1, with D perhaps matching TRBD1 (6 bases). The CDR3 is 14 amino acids. With 3 bases removed from V and 3 bases from J, the gap between germline ends came to 11 bases. Looked up from germline, CDR1 is LNHNV and CDR2 is YYDKDF (reference sequence). In DNA, the CDR3 is TGTGCCACCAGCAGGGTAGGGGGGGACACTGAAGCTTTCTTT. It translates to CATSRVGGDTEAFF.

The V gene is TRBV12-2, the J gene TRBJ2-1. TRBV12-2 is a listed pseudogene. CDR3 size: 13 residues. The CDR3 here is CASAQSSYNEQFF. In nucleotides, the CDR3 is TGTGCAAGTGCCCAAAGTTCCTACAATGAGCAGTTCTTC.

The chain recombines TRBV27 with TRBJ2-7, with unresolved D. V was clipped by 5 bases and J by 2 bases, with 10 bases between them. Germline assignment: CDR1 MNHEY and CDR2 SMNVEV (reference sequence). The CDR3 has 13 amino acids. DNA of the CDR3: TGTGCCAGCAGTCCGATGTTTCCCTACGAGCAGTACTTC. Its translation is CASSPMFPYEQYF.

This chain links TRBV15 with TRBJ1-1; 8 nucleotides match TRBD1. After removal of 2 bases from V and 7 bases from J, the junction contained 9 bases not matched to a gene. CDR3 length: 15 residues. Germline V CDR1 and CDR2: LNHNV, YYDKDF (reference sequence). The CDR3 bases are TGTGCCACCAGCAGATACCTTCAGGGGGCAGATGAAGCTTTCTTT. As protein: CATSRYLQGADEAFF.

The rearrangement uses TRBV7-2 and TRBJ2-5; 14 positions match TRBD2. CDR3 length: 16 residues. V was clipped by 5 bases and J by 2 bases; unmatched bases: 4. Germline CDR1 and CDR2: SGHTA and FQGNSA. Here the CDR3 DNA reads TGTGCCAGCAGCACACGGACTAGCGGGGGGCAAGAGACCCAGTACTTC. Its translation is CASSTRTSGGQETQYF. Using reference TRBV7-2 and TRBJ2-5 for the parts outside the CDR3, the full variable domain is GAGVSQSPSNKVTEKGKDVELRCDPISGHTALYWYRQSLGQGLEFLIYFQGNSAPDKSGLPSDRFSAERTGGSVSTLTIQRTQQEDSAVYLCASSTRTSGGQETQYFGPGTRLLVL.

The chain joins TRBV27 to TRBJ1-1; D not resolved. CDR1 is MNHEY and CDR2 is SMNVEV in the germline V gene (reference sequence). The CDR3 extends over 14 amino acids. V was trimmed by 2 bases and J by 7 bases, leaving 14 bases between them. The chain's CDR3 is CASSLRVGYGEAFF. The CDR3, as DNA: TGTGCCAGCAGTTTACGCGTAGGCTATGGTGAAGCTTTCTTT.

The chain recombines TRBV14 with TRBJ1-2; unclear D gene. The CDR3 has 17 amino acids. In germline, CDR1 is SGHDN, CDR2 FVKESK. Trimming stripped 0 bases from V and 3 bases from J, with 17 bases between. CDR3: CASSQDVLETADYGYTF. For the CDR3, the DNA is TGTGCCAGCAGCCAAGATGTCTTAGAGACCGCGGACTATGGCTACACCTTC.

This chain uses TRBV7-8 with TRBJ1-5; 7 nucleotides agree with TRBD1. Germline assignment: CDR1 SGHVS and CDR2 FQNEAQ. With V trimmed by 1 base and J by 7 bases, 4 bases remained unmatched. The CDR3 sequence is 14 residues long. The DNA for the CDR3 is TGTGCCAGCAGCTTAGAGAGGGGGCTCCAGCCCCAGCATTTT. Protein: CASSLERGLQPQHF.